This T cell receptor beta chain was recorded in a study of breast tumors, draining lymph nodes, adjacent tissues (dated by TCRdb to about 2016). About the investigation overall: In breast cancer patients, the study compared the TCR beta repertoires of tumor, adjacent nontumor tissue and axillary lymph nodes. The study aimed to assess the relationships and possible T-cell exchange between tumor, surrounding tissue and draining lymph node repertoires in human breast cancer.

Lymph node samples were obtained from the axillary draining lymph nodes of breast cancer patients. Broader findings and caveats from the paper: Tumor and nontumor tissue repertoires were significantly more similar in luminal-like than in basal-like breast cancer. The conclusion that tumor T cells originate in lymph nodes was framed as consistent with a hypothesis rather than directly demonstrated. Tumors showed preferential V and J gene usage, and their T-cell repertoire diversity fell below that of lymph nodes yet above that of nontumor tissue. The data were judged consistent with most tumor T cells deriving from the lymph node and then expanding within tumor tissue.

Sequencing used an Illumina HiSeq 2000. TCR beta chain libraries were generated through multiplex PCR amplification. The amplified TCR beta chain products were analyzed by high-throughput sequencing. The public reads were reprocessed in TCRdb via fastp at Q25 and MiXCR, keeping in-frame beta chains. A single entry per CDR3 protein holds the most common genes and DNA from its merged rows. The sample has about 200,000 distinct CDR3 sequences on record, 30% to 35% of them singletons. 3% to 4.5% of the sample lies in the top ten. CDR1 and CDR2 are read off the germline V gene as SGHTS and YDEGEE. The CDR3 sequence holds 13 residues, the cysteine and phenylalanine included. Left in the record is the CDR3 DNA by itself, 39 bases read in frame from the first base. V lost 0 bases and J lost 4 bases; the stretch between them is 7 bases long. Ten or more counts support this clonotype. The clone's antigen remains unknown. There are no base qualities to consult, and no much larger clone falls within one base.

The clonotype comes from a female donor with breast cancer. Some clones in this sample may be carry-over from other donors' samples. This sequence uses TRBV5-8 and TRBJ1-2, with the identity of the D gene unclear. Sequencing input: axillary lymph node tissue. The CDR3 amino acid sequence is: CASSLDSPYGYTF. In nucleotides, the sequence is TGTGCCAGCAGCTTGGACTCACCCTATGGCTACACCTTC.